This T cell receptor beta chain stems from a study of a mutant IDH1 vaccine in newly diagnosed glioma. Across the study: In some groups vaccination began 4-6 weeks post-radiotherapy; others received it with temozolomide. Standard pretreatment was either radiotherapy, temozolomide, or, for most, radiochemotherapy with temozolomide.

Per germline, CDR1 WNHNN and CDR2 SYGVQD (reference sequence). The CDR3 has 13 residues. V was pared by 4 bases and J by 7 bases, with 11 bases between. Time point specified: week 5, during vaccination. Alongside topical imiquimod, each dose of vaccine comprised 300 ug of mutant IDH1 20-mer peptide. Details on this clone: The antigen remains unidentified.

The method was immunoSEQ multiplex PCR; TCRdb's version includes in-frame clones alone and lacks a portion of them. The profile shows roughly 39,000 clones, approximately 85% of them singletons. This clonotype was obtained from a man aged 40-49 years with glioma. V usage is TRBV10-1 and J usage is TRBJ2-1; D unresolved. The specimen was PBMCs, collected from a glioma patient whose treatment included an IDH1 peptide vaccine. The CDR3 here is CASSVLGTNEQFF. The CDR3 region has the DNA TGCGCCAGCAGTGTGTTAGGTACAAATGAGCAGTTCTTC.